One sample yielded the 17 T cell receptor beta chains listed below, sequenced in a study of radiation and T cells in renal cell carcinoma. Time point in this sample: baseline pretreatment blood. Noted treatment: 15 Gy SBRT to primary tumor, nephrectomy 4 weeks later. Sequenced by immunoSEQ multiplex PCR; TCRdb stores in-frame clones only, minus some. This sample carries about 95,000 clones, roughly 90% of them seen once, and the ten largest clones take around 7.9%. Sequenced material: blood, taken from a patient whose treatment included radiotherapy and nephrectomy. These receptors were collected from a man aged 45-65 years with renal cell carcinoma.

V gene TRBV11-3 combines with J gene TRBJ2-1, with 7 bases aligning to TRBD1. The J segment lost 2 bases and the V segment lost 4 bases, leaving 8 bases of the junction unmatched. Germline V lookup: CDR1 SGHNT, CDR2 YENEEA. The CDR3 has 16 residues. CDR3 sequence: CASSYQTGDTYNEQFF. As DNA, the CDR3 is TGTGCCAGCAGCTATCAAACAGGGGACACCTACAATGAGCAGTTCTTC.

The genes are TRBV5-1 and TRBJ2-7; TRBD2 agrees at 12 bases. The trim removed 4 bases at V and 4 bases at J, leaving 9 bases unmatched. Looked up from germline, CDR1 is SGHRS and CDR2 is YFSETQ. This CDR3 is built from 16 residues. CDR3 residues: CASSPRTSGDTYEQYF. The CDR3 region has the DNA TGCGCCAGCAGCCCAAGGACTAGCGGGGATACTTACGAGCAGTACTTC. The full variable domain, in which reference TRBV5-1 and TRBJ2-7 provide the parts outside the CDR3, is KAGVTQTPRYLIKTRGQQVTLSCSPISGHRSVSWYQQTPGQGLQFLFEYFSETQRNKGNFPGRFSGRQFSNSRSEMNVSTLELGDSALYLCASSPRTSGDTYEQYFGPGTRLTVT.

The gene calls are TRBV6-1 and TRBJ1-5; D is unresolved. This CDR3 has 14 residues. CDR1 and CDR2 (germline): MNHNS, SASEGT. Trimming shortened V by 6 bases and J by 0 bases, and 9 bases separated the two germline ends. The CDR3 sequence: CASREGYSNQPQHF. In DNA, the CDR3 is TGTGCCAGCAGAGAGGGATATAGCAATCAGCCCCAGCATTTT.

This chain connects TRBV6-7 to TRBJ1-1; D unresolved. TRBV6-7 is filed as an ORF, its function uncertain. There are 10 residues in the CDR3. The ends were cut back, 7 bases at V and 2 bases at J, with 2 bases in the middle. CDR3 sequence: CASINTEAFF. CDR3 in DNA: TGTGCCAGCATTAACACTGAAGCTTTCTTT.

CDR3 sequence reads: CASSQESTSGGFSYEQYF. The CDR3 DNA follows: TGTGCCAGCAGCCAAGAATCCACTAGCGGGGGCTTTTCCTACGAGCAGTACTTC. J is TRBJ2-7 and V is TRBV4-2; TRBD2 matches at 11 bases. The V and J ends lost 0 bases and 1 base, in that order; junction bases with no gene match: 8. The CDR3 extends over 18 amino acids. CDR1 is LGHNA, CDR2 YNFKEQ, per germline.

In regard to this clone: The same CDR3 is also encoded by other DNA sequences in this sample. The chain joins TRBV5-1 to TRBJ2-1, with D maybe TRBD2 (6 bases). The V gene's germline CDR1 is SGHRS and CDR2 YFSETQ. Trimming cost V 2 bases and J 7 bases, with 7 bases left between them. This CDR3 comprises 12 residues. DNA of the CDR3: TGCGCCAGCAGCTTAGCGGGTAATGAGCAGTTCTTC. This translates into CASSLAGNEQFF.

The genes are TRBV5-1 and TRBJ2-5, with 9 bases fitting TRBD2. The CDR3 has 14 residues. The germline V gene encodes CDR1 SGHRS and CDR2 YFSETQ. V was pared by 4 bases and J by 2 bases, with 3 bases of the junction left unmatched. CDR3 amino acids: CASSVTSGQETQYF. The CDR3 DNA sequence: TGCGCCAGCAGCGTCACTAGCGGGCAAGAGACCCAGTACTTC.

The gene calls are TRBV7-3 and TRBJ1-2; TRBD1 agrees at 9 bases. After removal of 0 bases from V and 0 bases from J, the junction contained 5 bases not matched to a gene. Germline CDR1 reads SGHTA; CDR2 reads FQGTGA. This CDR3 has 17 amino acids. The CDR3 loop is CASSLTGGQGSNYGYTF. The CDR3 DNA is TGTGCCAGCAGCTTAACGGGGGGACAGGGCTCTAACTATGGCTACACCTTC.

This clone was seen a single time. The CDR3 is CASSLTGADRGYGYTF. The DNA for the CDR3 is TGTGCCAGCAGTTTAACGGGGGCCGACAGAGGGTATGGCTACACCTTC. The V and J genes are TRBV28 and TRBJ1-2; D possibly corresponds to TRBD1 (6 bases). This CDR3 contains 16 residues. Germline CDR1 MDHEN, CDR2 SYDVKM. V was shortened by 2 bases and J by 5 bases, with 18 bases between the two germline ends.

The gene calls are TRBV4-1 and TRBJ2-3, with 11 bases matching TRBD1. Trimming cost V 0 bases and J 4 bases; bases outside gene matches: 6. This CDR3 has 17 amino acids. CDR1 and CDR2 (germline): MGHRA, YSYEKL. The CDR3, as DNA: TGCGCCAGCAGCCAAGAAGGGACAGGGGGACGGTCAGATACGCAGTATTTT. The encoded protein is CASSQEGTGGRSDTQYF.

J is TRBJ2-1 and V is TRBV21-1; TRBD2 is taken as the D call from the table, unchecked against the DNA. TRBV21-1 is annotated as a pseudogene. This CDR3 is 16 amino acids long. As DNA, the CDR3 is TGTGCCAGCACCACGGGGGGCCCGACGTCGGACAATGAGCAGTTCTTC. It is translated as CASTTGGPTSDNEQFF.

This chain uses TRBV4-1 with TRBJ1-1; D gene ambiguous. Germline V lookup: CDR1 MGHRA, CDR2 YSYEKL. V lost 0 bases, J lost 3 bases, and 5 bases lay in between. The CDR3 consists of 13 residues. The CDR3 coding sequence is TGCGCCAGCAGCCAAGAAACGGACACTGAAGCTTTCTTT. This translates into CASSQETDTEAFF.

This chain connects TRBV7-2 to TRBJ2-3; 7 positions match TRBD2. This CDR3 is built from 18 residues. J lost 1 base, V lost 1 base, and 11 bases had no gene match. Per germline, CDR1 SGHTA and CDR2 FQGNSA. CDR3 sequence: CASSLVSPGLGGTDTQYF. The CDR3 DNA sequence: TGTGCCAGCAGCTTAGTCTCCCCCGGACTAGGGGGCACAGATACGCAGTATTTT.

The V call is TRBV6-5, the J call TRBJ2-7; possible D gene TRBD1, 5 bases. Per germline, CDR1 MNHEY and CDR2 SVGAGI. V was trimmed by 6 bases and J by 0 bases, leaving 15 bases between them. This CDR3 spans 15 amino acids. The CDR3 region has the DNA TGTGCCAGCAGCATTAAGACAGCAACCTCCTACGAGCAGTACTTC. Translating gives CASSIKTATSYEQYF.

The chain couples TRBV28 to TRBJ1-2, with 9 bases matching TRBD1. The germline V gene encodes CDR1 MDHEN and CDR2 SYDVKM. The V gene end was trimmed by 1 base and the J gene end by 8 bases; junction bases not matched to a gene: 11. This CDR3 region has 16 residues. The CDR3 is CASSLSNSGQGGGYTF. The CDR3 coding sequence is TGTGCCAGCAGTTTATCCAACTCGGGACAGGGAGGCGGCTACACCTTC.

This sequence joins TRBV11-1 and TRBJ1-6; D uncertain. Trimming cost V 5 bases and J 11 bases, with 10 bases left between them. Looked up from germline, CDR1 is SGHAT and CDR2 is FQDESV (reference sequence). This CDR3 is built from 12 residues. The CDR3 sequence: CASSLGLTPLHF. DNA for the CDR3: TGTGCCAGCAGCCTCGGACTGACACCCCTCCACTTT.

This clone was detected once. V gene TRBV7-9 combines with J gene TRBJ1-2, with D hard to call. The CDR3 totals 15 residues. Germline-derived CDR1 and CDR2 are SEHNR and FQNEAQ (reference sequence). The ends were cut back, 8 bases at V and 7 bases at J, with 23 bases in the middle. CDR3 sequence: CASSQTEEGQSGYTF. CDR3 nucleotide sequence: TGTGCCAGCTCCCAAACAGAGGAGGGCCAAAGTGGCTACACCTTC.